The present entry profiles one T cell receptor (beta chain) with its context. Its cognate antigen has yet to be identified. Base qualities are not recorded, but no much larger clone differs from it by a single base. This record belongs to a study of technical replicates of blood from a handful of donors (dated by TCRdb to 2017 to 2019). V is clipped by 0 bases and J by 3 bases, and the sequence between their germline boundaries is 14 bases long. The CDR3 measures 16 amino acids from cysteine to phenylalanine. The retained sequence is limited to the CDR3, 48 bases, with the frame set at the first base. CDR1 and CDR2, looked up from the germline V gene, are SGHNT and YENEEA. To prepare the library, the immunoSEQ multiplex PCR assay was applied. The immuneACCESS repertoire file appears here via TCRdb, limited to in-frame rearrangements. These files lack a portion of the clones; in checked studies, under half of the deficit traces to unresolved V genes, and the cause of the others is not known. Here the sample has 80,000 to 95,000 clones; just over 95% occur a single time. The top ten hold approximately 0.32% of the sample.

This receptor chain uses TRBV11-3 and TRBJ2-5, and TRBD1 may be the D gene, going by 6 matching bases. The specimen sequenced was T cells isolated from PBMCs. This receptor was obtained from a human donor in good health. The CDR3 has the sequence CASSLDSQRGKETQYF. In nucleotides, the sequence is TGTGCCAGCAGCTTAGATTCGCAGAGGGGGAAAGAGACCCAGTACTTC.